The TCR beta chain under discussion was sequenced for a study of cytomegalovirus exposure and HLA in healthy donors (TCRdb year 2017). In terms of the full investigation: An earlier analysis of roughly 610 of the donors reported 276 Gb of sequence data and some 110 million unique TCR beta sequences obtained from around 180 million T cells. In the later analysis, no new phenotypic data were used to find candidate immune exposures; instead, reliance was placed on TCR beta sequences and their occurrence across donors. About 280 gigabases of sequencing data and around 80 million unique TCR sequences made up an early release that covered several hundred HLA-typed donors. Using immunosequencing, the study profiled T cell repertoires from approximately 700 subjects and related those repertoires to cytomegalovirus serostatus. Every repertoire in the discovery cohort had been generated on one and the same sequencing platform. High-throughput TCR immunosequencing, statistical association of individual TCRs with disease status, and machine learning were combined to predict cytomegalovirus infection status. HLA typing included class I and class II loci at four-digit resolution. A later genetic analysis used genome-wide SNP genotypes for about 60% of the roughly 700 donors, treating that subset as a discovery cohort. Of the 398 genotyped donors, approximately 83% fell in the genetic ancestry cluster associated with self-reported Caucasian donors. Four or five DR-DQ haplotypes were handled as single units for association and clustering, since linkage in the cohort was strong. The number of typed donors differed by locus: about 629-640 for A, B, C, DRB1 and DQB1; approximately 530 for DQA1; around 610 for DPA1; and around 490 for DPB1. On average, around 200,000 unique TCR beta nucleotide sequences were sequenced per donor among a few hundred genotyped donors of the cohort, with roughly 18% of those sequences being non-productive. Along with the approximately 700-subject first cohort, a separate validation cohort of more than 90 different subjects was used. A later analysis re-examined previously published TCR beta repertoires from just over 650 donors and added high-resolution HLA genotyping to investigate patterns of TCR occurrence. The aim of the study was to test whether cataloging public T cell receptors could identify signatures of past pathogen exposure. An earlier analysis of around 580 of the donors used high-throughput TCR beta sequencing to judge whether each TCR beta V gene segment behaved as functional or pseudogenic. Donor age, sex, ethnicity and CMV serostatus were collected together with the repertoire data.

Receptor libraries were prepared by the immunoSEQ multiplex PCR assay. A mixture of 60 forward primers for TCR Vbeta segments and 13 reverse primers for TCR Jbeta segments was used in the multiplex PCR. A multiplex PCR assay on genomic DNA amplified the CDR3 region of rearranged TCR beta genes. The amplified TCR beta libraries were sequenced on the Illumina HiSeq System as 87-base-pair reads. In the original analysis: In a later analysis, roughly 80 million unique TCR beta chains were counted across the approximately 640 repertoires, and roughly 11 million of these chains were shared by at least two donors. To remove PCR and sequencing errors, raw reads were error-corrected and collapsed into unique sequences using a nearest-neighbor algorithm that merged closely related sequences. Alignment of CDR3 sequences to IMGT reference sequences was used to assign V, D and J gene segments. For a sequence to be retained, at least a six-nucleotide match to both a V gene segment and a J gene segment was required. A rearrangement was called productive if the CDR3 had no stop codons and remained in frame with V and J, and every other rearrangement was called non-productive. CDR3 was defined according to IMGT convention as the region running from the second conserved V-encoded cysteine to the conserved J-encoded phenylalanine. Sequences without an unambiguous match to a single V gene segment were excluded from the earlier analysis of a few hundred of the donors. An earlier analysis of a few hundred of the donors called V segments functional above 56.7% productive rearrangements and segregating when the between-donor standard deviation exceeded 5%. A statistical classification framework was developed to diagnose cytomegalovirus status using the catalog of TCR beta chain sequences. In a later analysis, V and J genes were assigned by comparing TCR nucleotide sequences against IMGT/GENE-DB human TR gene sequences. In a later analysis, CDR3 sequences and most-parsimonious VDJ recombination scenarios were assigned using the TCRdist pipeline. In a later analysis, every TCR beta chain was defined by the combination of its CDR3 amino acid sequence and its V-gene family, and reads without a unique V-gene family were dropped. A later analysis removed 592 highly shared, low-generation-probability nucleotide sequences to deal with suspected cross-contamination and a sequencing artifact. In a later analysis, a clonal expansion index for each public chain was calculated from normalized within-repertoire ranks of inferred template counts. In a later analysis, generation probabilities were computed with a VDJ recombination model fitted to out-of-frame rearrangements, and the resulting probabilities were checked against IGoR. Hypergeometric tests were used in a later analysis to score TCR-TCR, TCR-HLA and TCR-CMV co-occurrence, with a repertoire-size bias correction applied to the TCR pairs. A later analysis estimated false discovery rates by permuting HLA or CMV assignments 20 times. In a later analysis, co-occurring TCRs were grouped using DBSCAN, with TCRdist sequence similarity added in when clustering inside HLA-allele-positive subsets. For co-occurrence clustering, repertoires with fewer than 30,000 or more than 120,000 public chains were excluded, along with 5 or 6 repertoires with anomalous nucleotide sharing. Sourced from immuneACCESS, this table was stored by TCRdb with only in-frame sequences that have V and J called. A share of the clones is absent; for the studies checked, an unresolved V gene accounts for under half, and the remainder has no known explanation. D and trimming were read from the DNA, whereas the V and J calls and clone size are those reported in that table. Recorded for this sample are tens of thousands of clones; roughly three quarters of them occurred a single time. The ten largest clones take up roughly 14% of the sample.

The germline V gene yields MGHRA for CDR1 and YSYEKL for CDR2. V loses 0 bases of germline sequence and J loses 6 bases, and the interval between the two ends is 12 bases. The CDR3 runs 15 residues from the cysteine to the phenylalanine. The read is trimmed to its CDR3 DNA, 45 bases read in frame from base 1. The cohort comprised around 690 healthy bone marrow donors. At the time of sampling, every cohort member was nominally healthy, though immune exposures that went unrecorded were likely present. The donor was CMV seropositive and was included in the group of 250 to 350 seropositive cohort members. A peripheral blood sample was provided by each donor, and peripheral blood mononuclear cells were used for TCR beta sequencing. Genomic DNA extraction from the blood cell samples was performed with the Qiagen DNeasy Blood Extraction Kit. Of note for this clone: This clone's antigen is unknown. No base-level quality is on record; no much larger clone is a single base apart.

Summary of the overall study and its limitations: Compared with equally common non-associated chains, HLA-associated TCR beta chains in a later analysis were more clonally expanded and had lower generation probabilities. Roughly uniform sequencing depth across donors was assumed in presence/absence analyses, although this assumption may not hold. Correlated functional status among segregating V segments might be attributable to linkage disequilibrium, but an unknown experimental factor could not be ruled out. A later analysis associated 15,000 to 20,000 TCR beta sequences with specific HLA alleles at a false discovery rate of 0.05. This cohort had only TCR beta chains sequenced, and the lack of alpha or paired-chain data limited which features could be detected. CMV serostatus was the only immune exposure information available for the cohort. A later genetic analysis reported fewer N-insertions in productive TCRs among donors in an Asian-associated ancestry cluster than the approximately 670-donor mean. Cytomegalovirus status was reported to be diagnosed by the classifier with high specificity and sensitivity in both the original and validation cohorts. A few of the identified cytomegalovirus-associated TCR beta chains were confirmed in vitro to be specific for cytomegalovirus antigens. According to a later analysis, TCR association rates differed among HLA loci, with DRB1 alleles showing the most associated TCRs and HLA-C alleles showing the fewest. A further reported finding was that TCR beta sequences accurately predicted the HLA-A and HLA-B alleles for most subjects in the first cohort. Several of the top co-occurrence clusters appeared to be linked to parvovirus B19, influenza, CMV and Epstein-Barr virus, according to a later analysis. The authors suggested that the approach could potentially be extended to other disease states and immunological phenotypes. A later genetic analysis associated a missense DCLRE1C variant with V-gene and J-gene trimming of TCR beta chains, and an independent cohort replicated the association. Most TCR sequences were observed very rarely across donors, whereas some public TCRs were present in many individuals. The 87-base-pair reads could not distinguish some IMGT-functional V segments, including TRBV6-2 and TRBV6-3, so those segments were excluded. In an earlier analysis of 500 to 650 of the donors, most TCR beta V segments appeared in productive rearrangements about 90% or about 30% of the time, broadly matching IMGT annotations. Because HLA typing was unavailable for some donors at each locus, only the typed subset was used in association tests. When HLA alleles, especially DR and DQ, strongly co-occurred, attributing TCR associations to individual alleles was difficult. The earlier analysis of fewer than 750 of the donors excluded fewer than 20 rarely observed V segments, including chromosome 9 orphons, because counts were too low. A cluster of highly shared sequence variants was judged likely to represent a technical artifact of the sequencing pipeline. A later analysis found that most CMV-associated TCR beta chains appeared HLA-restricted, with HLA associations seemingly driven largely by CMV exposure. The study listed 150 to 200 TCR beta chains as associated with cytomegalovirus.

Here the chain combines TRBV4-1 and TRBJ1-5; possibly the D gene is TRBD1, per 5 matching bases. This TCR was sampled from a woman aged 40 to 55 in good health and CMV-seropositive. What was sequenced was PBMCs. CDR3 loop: CASSQERQSGQPQHF. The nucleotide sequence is TGCGCCAGCAGCCAAGAAAGACAGTCTGGTCAGCCCCAGCATTTT.